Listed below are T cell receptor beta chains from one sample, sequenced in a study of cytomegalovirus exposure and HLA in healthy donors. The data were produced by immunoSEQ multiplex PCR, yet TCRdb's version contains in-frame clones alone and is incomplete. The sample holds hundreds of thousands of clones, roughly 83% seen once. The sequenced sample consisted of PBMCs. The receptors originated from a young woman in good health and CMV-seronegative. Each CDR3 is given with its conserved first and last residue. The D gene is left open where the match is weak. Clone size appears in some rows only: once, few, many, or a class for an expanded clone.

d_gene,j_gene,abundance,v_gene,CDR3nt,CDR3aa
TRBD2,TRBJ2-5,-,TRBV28,TGTGCCAGCAGCGCCCTCGGGGGGACTCAAGAGACCCAGTACTTC,CASSALGGTQETQYF
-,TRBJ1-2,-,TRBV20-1,TGCAGTGCTAGGACGGGGAATGGCTACACCTTC,CSARTGNGYTF
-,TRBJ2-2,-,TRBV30,TGTGCCTGGAGTGGGACAGACTATCAGACCGGGGAGCTGTTTTTT,CAWSGTDYQTGELFF
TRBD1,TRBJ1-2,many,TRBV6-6,TGTGCCAGCAGCCGAGGGACAGGGGAAGATGGCTACACCTTC,CASSRGTGEDGYTF
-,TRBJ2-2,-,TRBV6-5,TGTGCCAGCAGTTACCCCAGGTTGGGGGAGCTGTTTTTT,CASSYPRLGELFF
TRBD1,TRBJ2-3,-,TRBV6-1,TGTGCCAGCGGGGAAGGAGGGACAGGGTCAGATACGCAGTATTTT,CASGEGGTGSDTQYF
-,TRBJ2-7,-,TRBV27,TGTGCCAGCAGTTTATATTCGTCCGGGGGTCCCTACGAGCAGTACTTC,CASSLYSSGGPYEQYF
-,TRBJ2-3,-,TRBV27,TGTGCCAGCACCCCGGATCGGCTCGCTAGCACAGATACGCAGTATTTT,CASTPDRLASTDTQYF
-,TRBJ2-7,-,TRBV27,TGTGCCAGCAGCACCCCTAACGAGCAGTACTTC,CASSTPNEQYF
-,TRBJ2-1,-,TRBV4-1,TGCGCCAGCAGCCATCGGACTCCCCTCGGTGAGCAGTTCTTC,CASSHRTPLGEQFF
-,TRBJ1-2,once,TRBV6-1,TGTGCCAGCAGCAACAGGGATCGGGGAGGCTACACCTTC,CASSNRDRGGYTF
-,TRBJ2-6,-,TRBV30,TGTGCCTGGTTTGCCTCGGGGGCTGGGGCCAACGTCCTGACTTTC,CAWFASGAGANVLTF
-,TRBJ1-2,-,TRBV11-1,TGTGCCAGCAGCTCCACACAGGGTGCGAACTATGGCTACACCTTC,CASSSTQGANYGYTF
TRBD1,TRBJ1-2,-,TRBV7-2,TGTGCCAGCAGCCCCCGGGACAGGGGAAGAGTAGGTAATGGCTACACCTTC,CASSPRDRGRVGNGYTF
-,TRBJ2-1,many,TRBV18,TGTGCCAGCTCAGCAATCTCAGATAACAATGAGCAGTTCTTC,CASSAISDNNEQFF
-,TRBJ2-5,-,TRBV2,TGTGCCAGCCGGGACATCCAAGAGACCCAGTACTTC,CASRDIQETQYF
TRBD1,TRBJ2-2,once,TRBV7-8,TGTGCCAGCAGCTTACCCCGGGACAGCTACACCGGGGAGCTGTTTTTT,CASSLPRDSYTGELFF
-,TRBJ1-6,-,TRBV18,TGTGCCAGCTCCCGGGACGGGGGCTCTAATTCACCCCTCCACTTT,CASSRDGGSNSPLHF
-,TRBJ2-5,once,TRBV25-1,TGTGCCAGCAGTGAGTATGGGTCATCAGAGACCCAGTACTTC,CASSEYGSSETQYF
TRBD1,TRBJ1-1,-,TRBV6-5,TGTGCCAGCAGTTACTCACAGGGGGGGAAAGCTTTCTTT,CASSYSQGGKAFF
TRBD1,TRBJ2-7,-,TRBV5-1,TGCGCCAGCAGCTTGGACTTTAGGCAGGGGGCACTCTACGAGCAGTACTTC,CASSLDFRQGALYEQYF
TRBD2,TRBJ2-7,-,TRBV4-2,TGTGCCAGCAGCCCCAGCCCGGGGGGATCCTACGAGCAGTACTTC,CASSPSPGGSYEQYF
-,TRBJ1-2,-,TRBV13,TGTGCCAGCAGCGCCGCACGGTTGGCTGGCTACACCTTC,CASSAARLAGYTF
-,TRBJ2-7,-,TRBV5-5,TGTGCCAGCAGCCCATACACGGGGCAGCAGTACTTC,CASSPYTGQQYF
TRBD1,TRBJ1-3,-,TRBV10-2,TGCGCCAGCAGTGATGGGAGGGGGCCTTTATTGGAGTCACCTGGAAACACCATATATTTT,CASSDGRGPLLESPGNTIYF
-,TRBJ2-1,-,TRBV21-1,TGTGCCAGCAGAATCGCGAGGGGGAGCTCCTACAATGAGCAGTTCTTC,CASRIARGSSYNEQFF
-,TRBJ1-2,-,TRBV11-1,TGTGCCAGCAGCTTGGGGGTAGGACACTATGGCTACACCTTC,CASSLGVGHYGYTF
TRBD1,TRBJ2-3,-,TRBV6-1,TGTGCCAGCGGGACAGGGGGAGATACGCAGTATTTT,CASGTGGDTQYF
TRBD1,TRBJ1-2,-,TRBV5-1,TGCGCCAGCAGCTTCACCGGACAGGACTATGGCTACACCTTC,CASSFTGQDYGYTF
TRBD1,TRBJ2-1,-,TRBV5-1,TGCGCCAGCAGCTTGGGACAGGGAACCTACAATGAGCAGTTCTTC,CASSLGQGTYNEQFF
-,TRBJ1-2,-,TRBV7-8,TGTGCCAGCAGCTTCCCGGGGGAGGGCGGCTACACCTTC,CASSFPGEGGYTF
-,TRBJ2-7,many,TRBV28,TGTGCCAGCATCCTAGAGGCAGGCACCGAGCAGTACTTC,CASILEAGTEQYF
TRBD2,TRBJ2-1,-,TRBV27,TGTGCCAGCACCAAACTAGCGGGAGGGTACAATGAGCAGTTCTTC,CASTKLAGGYNEQFF
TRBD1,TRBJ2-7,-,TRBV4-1,TGCGCCAGCAGCCAGCTGACAGGGCAAAACGAGCAGTACTTC,CASSQLTGQNEQYF
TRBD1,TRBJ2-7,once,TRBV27,TGTGCCAGCAGGAGAAATGGACAGGCCTACGAGCAGTACTTC,CASRRNGQAYEQYF
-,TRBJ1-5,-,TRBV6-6,TGTGCCAGCAGAACGGGCCACAATCAGCCCCAGCATTTT,CASRTGHNQPQHF
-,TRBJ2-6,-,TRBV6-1,TGTGCCAGCAGTGCACAGGGACCCGGTGGGGCCAACGTCCTGACTTTC,CASSAQGPGGANVLTF
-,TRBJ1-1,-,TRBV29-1,TGCAGCGTTGGTGGTTCCCCCTCGAACACTGAAGCTTTCTTT,CSVGGSPSNTEAFF
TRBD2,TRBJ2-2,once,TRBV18,TGTGCCAGCTCACCCAACTTAGCGGGAGGGCCGAGGACCGGGGAGCTGTTTTTT,CASSPNLAGGPRTGELFF
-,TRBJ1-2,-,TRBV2,TGTGCCAGCAGTGAAGTAATGGCAAGGGGCGGCGGCTACACCTTC,CASSEVMARGGGYTF
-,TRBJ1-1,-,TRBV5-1,TGCGCCAGCAGCTTCCGGAAGGACGTGGGACGGATTGAAGCTTTCTTT,CASSFRKDVGRIEAFF
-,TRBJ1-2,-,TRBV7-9,TGTGCCAGCAGCTTAGACCCCTATGGCTACACCTTC,CASSLDPYGYTF
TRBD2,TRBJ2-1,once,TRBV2,TGTGCCAGCAGCGCCGAGGGACTAGCGGAGCAGTTCTTC,CASSAEGLAEQFF
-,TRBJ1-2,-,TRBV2,-,CASSEDVGTGTF
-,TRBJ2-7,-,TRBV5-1,TGCGCCAGCAGCTTGTGGGGGGATTCCTCCTACGAGCAGTACTTC,CASSLWGDSSYEQYF
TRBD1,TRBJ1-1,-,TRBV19,TGTGCCAGTAGTGGGATTAGGGGACAGTCGAACACTGAAGCTTTCTTT,CASSGIRGQSNTEAFF
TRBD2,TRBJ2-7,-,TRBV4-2,TGTGCCAGCAGCCAAGACACCAGGACTAGCGGGTTACCCCACGAGCAGTACTTC,CASSQDTRTSGLPHEQYF
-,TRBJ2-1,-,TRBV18,TGTGCCAGCTCACCGTCCGACGGTGATGAGCAGTTCTTC,CASSPSDGDEQFF
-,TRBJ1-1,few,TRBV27,TGTGCCAGCAGTTTAAGAGGAAACACTGAAGCTTTCTTT,CASSLRGNTEAFF
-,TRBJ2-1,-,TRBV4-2,TGTGCCAGCAGCCAAGAACTAGGGGGACCCTACAATGAGCAGTTCTTC,CASSQELGGPYNEQFF
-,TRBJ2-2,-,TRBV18,TGTGCCAGCTCACCACTGCCAGGGACAACCGGGGAGCTGTTTTTT,CASSPLPGTTGELFF
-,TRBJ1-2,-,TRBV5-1,TGCGCCAGCAGCTTGAATACAGCTTGGGGCTACACCTTC,CASSLNTAWGYTF
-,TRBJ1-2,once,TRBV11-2,TGTGCCAGCAGCTTGACGGGACCCGCGGGTGGCTACACCTTC,CASSLTGPAGGYTF
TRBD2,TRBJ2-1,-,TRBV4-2,TGTGCCAGCAGCCAAGAGCCTAGCGGGGGATACAATGAGCAGTTCTTC,CASSQEPSGGYNEQFF
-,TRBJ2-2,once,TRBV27,TGTGCCAGCAGTTTAAGGGAGAACACCGGGGAGCTGTTTTTT,CASSLRENTGELFF